Only a few counts were recorded for the clone carrying this T cell receptor beta chain. The antigen is undetermined. At one end, the junction sequence differs from germline, possibly due to a read error. The data derive from a study of metastatic and nonmetastatic thyroid tumors. About the study: Comparative analysis of repertoires was undertaken across blood and tumor or nodule tissue obtained from malignant and benign thyroid patients.

Per the study methods: A classifier of distant metastasis in papillary thyroid cancer was built from CDR3 differences (across clinicopathological groups). MiXCR reprocessed the PCR reads for TCRdb. These V and J calls derive from TCRdb rather than the authors' analysis. This sample has approximately 13,000 clones, with around 25% found just once. Whole-study results and caveats: Benign nodules were reported to have significantly lower TCR beta diversity than malignant thyroid tumors, in blood and tumor.

The CDR3 has 14 residues. The V gene's germline CDR1 is SGHTA and CDR2 FQGNSA. Among the patients, none had received any treatment before thyroid surgery. Sequenced sample: blood. This TCR was sampled from a male donor with papillary thyroid cancer or a benign thyroid nodule (not recorded which). Some clones in this sample may be carry-over from other donors' samples. V is TRBV7-2 and J is TRBJ1-2; D is undetermined. Here the CDR3 DNA reads TGTGCCAGCAGCCCAACCCAGGCTAACTGTGGCTACACCTTC. Residues: CASSPTQANCGYTF.